Sequencing of this T cell receptor beta chain was carried out in a study of shared clonotypes between healthy human individuals. Study-wide points: The study's rarefaction showed incomplete sorted-subset sequencing despite large depth. The donor pool, a small one, limited the genetic and exposure-history diversity represented. When compared with the clonotypes that were shared by all four sorted-subset donors, the non-shared clonotypes turned out to have lower generation probabilities.

Regarding this clone: Its antigen is unknown.

Several immunoSEQ 96-well plates shared each subset's DNA, each plate a replicate. TCRdb's copy holds only in-frame clones and misses some; the assay was immunoSEQ multiplex PCR. This table holds about 110,000 clones, about 67% found once. Germline CDR1 SGHDT, CDR2 YYEEEE. This CDR3 has 14 residues. Losses at the gene ends were 1 base for V and 3 bases for J; bases not matched to a gene: 2. The rearrangement uses TRBV5-6 and TRBJ2-7, with TRBD2 matching over 9 bases. This receptor was taken from a woman in her 30s in good health. Sequenced: memory CD8+ T cells sorted from blood. Subset meaning: CD45RO+ cells pooled with CCR7-negative TemRA cells. The CDR3 DNA reads as TGTGCCAGCAGCTTGACTAGCGGGTTCTACGAGCAGTACTTC. Protein product: CASSLTSGFYEQYF.